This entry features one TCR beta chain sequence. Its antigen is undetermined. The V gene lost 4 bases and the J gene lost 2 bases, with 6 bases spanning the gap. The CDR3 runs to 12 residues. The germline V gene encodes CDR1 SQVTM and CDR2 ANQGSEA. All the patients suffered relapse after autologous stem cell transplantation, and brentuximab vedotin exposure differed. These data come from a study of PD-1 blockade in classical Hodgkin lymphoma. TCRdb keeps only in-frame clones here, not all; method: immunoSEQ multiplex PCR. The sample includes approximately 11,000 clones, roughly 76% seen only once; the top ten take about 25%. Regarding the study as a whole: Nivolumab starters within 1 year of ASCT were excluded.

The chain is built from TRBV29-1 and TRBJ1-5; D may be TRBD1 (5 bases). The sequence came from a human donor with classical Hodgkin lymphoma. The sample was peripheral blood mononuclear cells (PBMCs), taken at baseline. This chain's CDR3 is CSVGDGNQPQHF. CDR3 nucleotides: TGCAGCGTTGGGGACGGCAATCAGCCCCAGCATTTT. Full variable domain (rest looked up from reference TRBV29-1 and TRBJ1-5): SAVISQKPSRDICQRGTSLTIQCQVDSQVTMMFWYRQQPGQSLTLIATANQGSEATYESGFVIDKFPISRPNLTFSTLTVSNMSPEDSSIYLCSVGDGNQPQHFGDGTRLSIL.